The rows below give T cell receptor beta chains drawn from one sample of a study of metastatic and nonmetastatic thyroid tumors. TCRdb re-clonotyped the PCR reads via MiXCR. The table lists about 41,000 clones, 11% of them singletons. Sequencing was performed on blood. These TCRs come from a female donor with papillary thyroid cancer or a benign thyroid nodule (not recorded which). Some clones in this sample may be carry-over from other donors' samples. Each CDR3 is given with its conserved first and last residue. The D gene is left open where the match is weak. Some rows mark clone size as missing; the rest say once, few, many or name a class of expanded clone.

J gene: TRBJ2-5; V gene: TRBV10-2; D gene: NA; clone size: many; CDR3 DNA: TGCGCCAGCAGTGTGTTTGCTAGAGGACTACAAGAGACCCAGTACTTC; CDR3 protein: CASSVFARGLQETQYF
J gene: TRBJ2-1; V gene: TRBV10-3; D gene: NA; clone size: many; CDR3 DNA: TGTGCCATCTCCGGTGAATCCTACAATGAGCAGTTCTTC; CDR3 protein: CAISGESYNEQFF
J gene: TRBJ1-3; V gene: TRBV7-2; D gene: NA; clone size: many; CDR3 DNA: TGTGCCAGCAGCCCCGACACCTCTGGAAACACCATATATTTT; CDR3 protein: CASSPDTSGNTIYF
J gene: TRBJ1-6; V gene: TRBV6-1; D gene: NA; clone size: few; CDR3 DNA: TGTGCCAGCAGTGAACCTCTGGCCAGGATGTATAATTCACCCCTCCACTTT; CDR3 protein: CASSEPLARMYNSPLHF
J gene: TRBJ1-1; V gene: TRBV5-1; D gene: NA; clone size: NA; CDR3 DNA: TGCGCCAGCATCTTTATCCCCGGGGAGAGGGCTGAAGCTTTCTTT; CDR3 protein: CASIFIPGERAEAFF
J gene: TRBJ1-4; V gene: TRBV9; D gene: TRBD1; clone size: many; CDR3 DNA: TGTGCCAGCAGCAAGACCCCGGGACAGTATAATGAAAGACTGTTTTTT; CDR3 protein: CASSKTPGQYNERLFF
J gene: TRBJ2-7; V gene: TRBV10-2; D gene: TRBD1; clone size: many; CDR3 DNA: TGCGCCAGCAGTCGGGACAGCTCCTACGAGCAGTACTTC; CDR3 protein: CASSRDSSYEQYF
J gene: TRBJ2-7; V gene: TRBV5-1; D gene: NA; clone size: many; CDR3 DNA: TGCGCCAGCACCCAGAACGGGGGATCCTACGAGCAGTACTTC; CDR3 protein: CASTQNGGSYEQYF
J gene: TRBJ2-2; V gene: TRBV7-9; D gene: NA; clone size: many; CDR3 DNA: TGTGCCAGCAGCTTTGGGGTTGCGAACACCGGGGAGCTGTTTTTT; CDR3 protein: CASSFGVANTGELFF
J gene: TRBJ2-3; V gene: TRBV9; D gene: TRBD1; clone size: many; CDR3 DNA: TGTGCCAGCAGCGTAGTTAAGGGGGCCCGTGGGGATACGCAGTATTTT; CDR3 protein: CASSVVKGARGDTQYF
J gene: TRBJ1-1; V gene: TRBV5-1; D gene: TRBD1; clone size: many; CDR3 DNA: TGCGCCAGCAGGGCACAGGGGGTTTCGAACACTGAAGCTTTCTTT; CDR3 protein: CASRAQGVSNTEAFF
J gene: TRBJ1-6; V gene: TRBV9; D gene: TRBD1; clone size: many; CDR3 DNA: TGTGCCAGCAGGGACAGGGAGAATTCACCCCTCCACTTT; CDR3 protein: CASRDRENSPLHF
J gene: TRBJ1-2; V gene: TRBV5-1; D gene: NA; clone size: many; CDR3 DNA: TGCGCCAGCAGCCCGGACGGGACTTACGATGGCTACACCTTC; CDR3 protein: CASSPDGTYDGYTF
J gene: TRBJ1-2; V gene: TRBV4-2; D gene: NA; clone size: many; CDR3 DNA: TGTGCCAGCAGCCATTCTCCTGACACGGACTATGGCTACACCTTC; CDR3 protein: CASSHSPDTDYGYTF
J gene: TRBJ1-2; V gene: TRBV19; D gene: NA; clone size: many; CDR3 DNA: TGTGCCAGTAGTATCGACATAAACTATGGCTACACCTTC; CDR3 protein: CASSIDINYGYTF
J gene: TRBJ2-1; V gene: TRBV7-8; D gene: TRBD2; clone size: many; CDR3 DNA: TGTGCCAGCAGCTTAGCTGGGGCGGGAGGGCTTGAGCAGTTCTTC; CDR3 protein: CASSLAGAGGLEQFF
J gene: TRBJ2-1; V gene: TRBV5-5; D gene: NA; clone size: many; CDR3 DNA: TGTGCCAGCAGCTGGATGGGGGTCTCCTACAATGAGCAGTTCTTC; CDR3 protein: CASSWMGVSYNEQFF
J gene: TRBJ2-5; V gene: TRBV6-1; D gene: TRBD2; clone size: many; CDR3 DNA: TGTGCCAGCAGTGAAGCTCCTAGCGGCATCCAAGAGACCCAGTACTTC; CDR3 protein: CASSEAPSGIQETQYF
J gene: TRBJ1-1; V gene: TRBV29-1; D gene: TRBD1; clone size: many; CDR3 DNA: TGCAGCGTTGCCTTACAGGGGGCTTACACTGAAGCTTTCTTT; CDR3 protein: CSVALQGAYTEAFF
J gene: TRBJ2-7; V gene: TRBV6-1; D gene: NA; clone size: few; CDR3 DNA: TGTGCCAGCAGCAGGACAGCCTCCAACTCCTACGAGCAGTACTTC; CDR3 protein: CASSRTASNSYEQYF
J gene: TRBJ1-2; V gene: TRBV27; D gene: NA; clone size: many; CDR3 DNA: TGTGCCAGCAGTGAGACCGGGACAACTCCAAGCGACTATGGCTACACCTTC; CDR3 protein: CASSETGTTPSDYGYTF
J gene: TRBJ2-1; V gene: TRBV4-1; D gene: TRBD1; clone size: many; CDR3 DNA: TGCGCCAGCAGCCAAGGTACGGGACAGAGCTACAATGAGCAGTTCTTC; CDR3 protein: CASSQGTGQSYNEQFF
J gene: TRBJ2-5; V gene: TRBV28; D gene: NA; clone size: many; CDR3 DNA: TGTGCCAGCAGTTGGGGACAACCACAAGAGACCCAGTACTTC; CDR3 protein: CASSWGQPQETQYF
J gene: TRBJ1-5; V gene: TRBV6-2/TRBV6-3; D gene: NA; clone size: many; CDR3 DNA: TGTGCCAGCAGTTACCGAGGGGTCGGGAATCAGCCCCAGCATTTT; CDR3 protein: CASSYRGVGNQPQHF
J gene: TRBJ2-7; V gene: TRBV29-1; D gene: NA; clone size: many; CDR3 DNA: TGCAGCGCGACAGCTAGCTCCTACGAGCAGTACTTC; CDR3 protein: CSATASSYEQYF
J gene: TRBJ1-2; V gene: TRBV20-1; D gene: TRBD1; clone size: many; CDR3 DNA: TGCAGTGCTACCGGGACAGACGGCTACACCTTC; CDR3 protein: CSATGTDGYTF
J gene: TRBJ2-2; V gene: TRBV2; D gene: NA; clone size: many; CDR3 DNA: TGTGCCAGCAGTTTACAGGGTGCACCTTACACCGGGGAGCTGTTTTTT; CDR3 protein: CASSLQGAPYTGELFF
J gene: TRBJ2-7; V gene: TRBV12-3/TRBV12-4; D gene: NA; clone size: few; CDR3 DNA: TGTGCCAGCAGTTTGGGTCTAGCGTACTACGAGCAGTACTTC; CDR3 protein: CASSLGLAYYEQYF
J gene: TRBJ1-1; V gene: TRBV4-2; D gene: NA; clone size: many; CDR3 DNA: TGTGCCAGCAGCCAGGGACAGAACACTGAAGCTTTCTTT; CDR3 protein: CASSQGQNTEAFF
J gene: TRBJ1-4; V gene: TRBV4-2; D gene: NA; clone size: many; CDR3 DNA: TGTGCCAGCAGCCAAGTTATATTTGGGGGAATGAGGGGCGAAAAACTGTTTTTT; CDR3 protein: CASSQVIFGGMRGEKLFF
J gene: TRBJ1-1; V gene: TRBV4-3; D gene: TRBD1; clone size: few; CDR3 DNA: TGCGCCAGCAGCCAACCCCGCCGGGACAGGGGAAGGGGCACTGAAGCTTTCTTT; CDR3 protein: CASSQPRRDRGRGTEAFF
J gene: TRBJ2-3; V gene: TRBV5-1; D gene: TRBD2; clone size: many; CDR3 DNA: TGCGCCAGCACGACTAGCGGGAGGGCCCGCACAGATACGCAGTATTTT; CDR3 protein: CASTTSGRARTDTQYF
J gene: TRBJ1-3; V gene: TRBV27; D gene: NA; clone size: many; CDR3 DNA: TGTGCCAGCAATTACTATACCTCACGGCAAAACACCATATATTTT; CDR3 protein: CASNYYTSRQNTIYF
J gene: TRBJ1-2; V gene: TRBV7-9; D gene: NA; clone size: many; CDR3 DNA: TGTGCCAGCAGCCCCGGGGGGACGGGGTATGGCTACACCTTC; CDR3 protein: CASSPGGTGYGYTF
J gene: TRBJ2-7; V gene: TRBV18; D gene: NA; clone size: many; CDR3 DNA: TGTGCCAGCTCAGGGGAGATGGCCTACGAGCAGTACTTC; CDR3 protein: CASSGEMAYEQYF
J gene: TRBJ2-7; V gene: TRBV7-9; D gene: NA; clone size: many; CDR3 DNA: TGCGCCAGCAGCTTCATACAGGCCGAGCAGTACTTC; CDR3 protein: CASSFIQAEQYF
J gene: TRBJ2-7; V gene: TRBV28; D gene: TRBD1; clone size: few; CDR3 DNA: TGTGCCAGCAGCCTACAGGGGTCTCTCTTCTACGAGCAGTACTTC; CDR3 protein: CASSLQGSLFYEQYF
J gene: TRBJ1-5; V gene: TRBV2; D gene: NA; clone size: many; CDR3 DNA: TGTGCCAGCACCCGGCTTTCGGGGACCAATCAGCCCCAGCATTTT; CDR3 protein: CASTRLSGTNQPQHF
J gene: TRBJ2-3; V gene: TRBV20-1; D gene: NA; clone size: many; CDR3 DNA: TGCAGTGCTAGGTCACCCGAGGTCCTAAAGGGGATAGATACGCAGTATTTT; CDR3 protein: CSARSPEVLKGIDTQYF
J gene: TRBJ1-5; V gene: TRBV15; D gene: NA; clone size: many; CDR3 DNA: TGTGCCACCAGCAGATACACAGTTTCCTCGTCTCAGCCCCAGCATTTT; CDR3 protein: CATSRYTVSSSQPQHF
J gene: TRBJ2-7; V gene: TRBV6-1; D gene: NA; clone size: few; CDR3 DNA: TGTGCCAGCACTACACGCTTGGAGGCCGGGTACGAGCAGTACTTC; CDR3 protein: CASTTRLEAGYEQYF
J gene: TRBJ1-5; V gene: TRBV4-3; D gene: NA; clone size: many; CDR3 DNA: TGCGCCAGCAGCCCTGGGGGGGGACAGCCCCAGCATTTT; CDR3 protein: CASSPGGGQPQHF
J gene: TRBJ2-1; V gene: TRBV7-9; D gene: NA; clone size: many; CDR3 DNA: TGTGCCAGCAGGCTGGGACCGCGGGATGAGCAGTTCTTC; CDR3 protein: CASRLGPRDEQFF
J gene: TRBJ1-5; V gene: TRBV20-1; D gene: TRBD1; clone size: many; CDR3 DNA: TGCAGTGCTAGGTCGGGACAGGAGATTTATCAGCCCCAGCATTTT; CDR3 protein: CSARSGQEIYQPQHF
J gene: TRBJ1-3; V gene: TRBV20-1; D gene: NA; clone size: many; CDR3 DNA: TGCAGTGCTAGGGCCCTAGGGTTTAGGGGTGGAAACACCATATATTTT; CDR3 protein: CSARALGFRGGNTIYF
J gene: TRBJ1-5; V gene: TRBV28; D gene: NA; clone size: many; CDR3 DNA: TGTGCCAGCAGCCAGTGGAGCAATCAGCCCCAGCATTTT; CDR3 protein: CASSQWSNQPQHF
J gene: TRBJ2-3; V gene: TRBV6-5; D gene: NA; clone size: many; CDR3 DNA: TGTGCCAGCAGTTACCCTCAGGGGGATACGCAGTATTTT; CDR3 protein: CASSYPQGDTQYF
J gene: TRBJ1-4; V gene: TRBV5-1; D gene: NA; clone size: many; CDR3 DNA: TGCGCCAGCAGCCCGGACAGCTCCTCCTCGAGGGAAAAACTGTTTTTT; CDR3 protein: CASSPDSSSSREKLFF
J gene: TRBJ1-1; V gene: TRBV14; D gene: TRBD1; clone size: many; CDR3 DNA: TGTGCCAGCAGCCTGGGACAGGGGAACACTGAAGCTTTCTTT; CDR3 protein: CASSLGQGNTEAFF
J gene: TRBJ2-7; V gene: TRBV20-1; D gene: TRBD2; clone size: many; CDR3 DNA: TGCAGTGCTAGAGATCCCAGCGGGAGAAGCTACGAGCAGTACTTC; CDR3 protein: CSARDPSGRSYEQYF
J gene: TRBJ1-4; V gene: TRBV19; D gene: NA; clone size: many; CDR3 DNA: TGTGCCAGTAGTATAGCGCTCGGAAATAACGAAAAACTGTTTTTT; CDR3 protein: CASSIALGNNEKLFF
J gene: TRBJ2-5; V gene: TRBV4-3; D gene: TRBD2; clone size: many; CDR3 DNA: TGCGCCAGCAGCCAGGGACTAGCGGGAGAAGAGACCCAGTACTTC; CDR3 protein: CASSQGLAGEETQYF
J gene: TRBJ1-1; V gene: TRBV12-3/TRBV12-4; D gene: NA; clone size: many; CDR3 DNA: TGTGCCAGCAGTTTGACAGTACCAGACACTGAAGCTTTCTTT; CDR3 protein: CASSLTVPDTEAFF
J gene: TRBJ1-1; V gene: TRBV4-1; D gene: TRBD1; clone size: many; CDR3 DNA: TGCGCCAGCAGCCTCGGACAGGGGATCTCTGAAGCTTTCTTT; CDR3 protein: CASSLGQGISEAFF
J gene: TRBJ2-7; V gene: TRBV7-2; D gene: TRBD2; clone size: many; CDR3 DNA: TGTGCCAGCAGCATGGGACTAGCGGGGGACTACGAGCAGTACTTC; CDR3 protein: CASSMGLAGDYEQYF
J gene: TRBJ2-1; V gene: TRBV5-1; D gene: NA; clone size: once; CDR3 DNA: TGCGCCAGCAGCTTGGATCTGACTTCGGTGCCGTTCTTC; CDR3 protein: CASSLDLTSVPFF
J gene: TRBJ1-5; V gene: TRBV5-1; D gene: NA; clone size: once; CDR3 DNA: TGCGCCAGCAGTACCCCCGAACAGGCTCATCAGCCCCATCATTTT; CDR3 protein: CASSTPEQAHQPHHF
J gene: TRBJ2-7; V gene: TRBV6-1; D gene: TRBD1; clone size: many; CDR3 DNA: TGTGCCAGCAGTTTTTCGACAGGGGGCACGGACGAGCAGTACTTC; CDR3 protein: CASSFSTGGTDEQYF
J gene: TRBJ2-7; V gene: TRBV20-1; D gene: TRBD1; clone size: many; CDR3 DNA: TGCAGTGCTAGCCGACAGGGCTACGAGCAGTACTTC; CDR3 protein: CSASRQGYEQYF